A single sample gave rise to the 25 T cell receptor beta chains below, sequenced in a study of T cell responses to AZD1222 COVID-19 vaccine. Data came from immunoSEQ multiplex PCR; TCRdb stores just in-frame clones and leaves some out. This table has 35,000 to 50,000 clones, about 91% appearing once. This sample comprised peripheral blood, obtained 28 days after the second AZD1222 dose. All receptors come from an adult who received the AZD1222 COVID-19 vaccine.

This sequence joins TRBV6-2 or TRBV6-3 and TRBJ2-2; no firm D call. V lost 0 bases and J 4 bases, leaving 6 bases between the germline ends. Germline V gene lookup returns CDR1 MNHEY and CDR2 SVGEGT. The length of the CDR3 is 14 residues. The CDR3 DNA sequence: TGTGCCAGCAGTTACTCGATTTCCACCGGGGAGCTGTTTTTT. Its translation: CASSYSISTGELFF.

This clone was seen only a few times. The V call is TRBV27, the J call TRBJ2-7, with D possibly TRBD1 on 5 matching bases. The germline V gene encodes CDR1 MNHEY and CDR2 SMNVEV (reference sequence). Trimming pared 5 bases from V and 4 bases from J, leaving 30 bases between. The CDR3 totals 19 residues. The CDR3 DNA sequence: TGTGCCAGCAGTCCGATCCCCACATCAGGTCCCCCTTACAGGTACGAGCAGTACTTC. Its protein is CASSPIPTSGPPYRYEQYF.

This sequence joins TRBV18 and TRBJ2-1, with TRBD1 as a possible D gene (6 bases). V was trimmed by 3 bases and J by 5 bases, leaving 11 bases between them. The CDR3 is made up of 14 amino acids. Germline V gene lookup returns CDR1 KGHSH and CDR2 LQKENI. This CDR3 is CASSPEQGNNEQFF. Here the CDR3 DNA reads TGTGCCAGCTCACCGGAACAGGGAAACAATGAGCAGTTCTTC.

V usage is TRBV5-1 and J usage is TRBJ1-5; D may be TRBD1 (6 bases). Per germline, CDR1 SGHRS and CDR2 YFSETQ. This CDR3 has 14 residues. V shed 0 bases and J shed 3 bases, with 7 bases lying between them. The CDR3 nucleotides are TGCGCCAGCAGCTTGGGGGACAACAATCAGCCCCAGCATTTT. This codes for CASSLGDNNQPQHF.

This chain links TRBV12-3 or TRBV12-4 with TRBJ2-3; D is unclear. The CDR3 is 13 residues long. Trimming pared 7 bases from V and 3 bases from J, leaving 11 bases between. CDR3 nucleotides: TGTGCCAGCAACCCTGGACGGACAGATACGCAGTATTTT. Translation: CASNPGRTDTQYF.

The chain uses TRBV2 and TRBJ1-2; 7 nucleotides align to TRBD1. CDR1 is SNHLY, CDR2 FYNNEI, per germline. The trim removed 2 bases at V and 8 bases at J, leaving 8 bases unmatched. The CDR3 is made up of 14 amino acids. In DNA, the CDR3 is TGTGCCAGCAGTGAACGCAGGGGGTCCTTGGGCTACACCTTC. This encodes CASSERRGSLGYTF.

CDR3 amino acids: CASSLIGQSTSYEQYF. The CDR3 coding sequence is TGTGCCAGCAGCTTAATCGGACAGTCCACTTCCTACGAGCAGTACTTC. This chain connects TRBV7-2 to TRBJ2-7; maybe TRBD1 (6 bases). CDR3 length equals 16 residues. V lost 2 bases and J 1 base, leaving 15 bases between the germline ends. Germline V gene sequence: CDR1 SGHTA, CDR2 FQGNSA.

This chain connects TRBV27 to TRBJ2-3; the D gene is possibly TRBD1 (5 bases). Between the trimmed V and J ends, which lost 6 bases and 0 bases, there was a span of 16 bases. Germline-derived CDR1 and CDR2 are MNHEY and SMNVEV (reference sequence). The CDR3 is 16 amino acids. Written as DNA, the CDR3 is TGTGCCAGCAGGGTCCTAGGGGCTGCTAGCACAGATACGCAGTATTTT. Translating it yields CASRVLGAASTDTQYF.

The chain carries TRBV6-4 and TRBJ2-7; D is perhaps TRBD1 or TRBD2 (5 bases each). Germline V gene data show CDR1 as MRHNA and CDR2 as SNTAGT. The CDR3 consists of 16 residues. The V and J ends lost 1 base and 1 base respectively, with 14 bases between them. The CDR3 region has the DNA TGTGCCAGCAGTGACTTGGGACCGGTAGAATCCTACGAGCAGTACTTC. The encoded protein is CASSDLGPVESYEQYF.

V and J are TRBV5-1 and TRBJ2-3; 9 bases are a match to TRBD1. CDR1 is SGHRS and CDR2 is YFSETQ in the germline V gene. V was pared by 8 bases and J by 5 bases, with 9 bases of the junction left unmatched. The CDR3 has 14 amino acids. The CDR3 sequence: CASSPGQGVDTQYF. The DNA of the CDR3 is TGCGCCAGTAGTCCGGGACAGGGCGTAGATACGCAGTATTTT. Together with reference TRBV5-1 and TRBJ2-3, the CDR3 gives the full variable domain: KAGVTQTPRYLIKTRGQQVTLSCSPISGHRSVSWYQQTPGQGLQFLFEYFSETQRNKGNFPGRFSGRQFSNSRSEMNVSTLELGDSALYLCASSPGQGVDTQYFGPGTRLTVL.

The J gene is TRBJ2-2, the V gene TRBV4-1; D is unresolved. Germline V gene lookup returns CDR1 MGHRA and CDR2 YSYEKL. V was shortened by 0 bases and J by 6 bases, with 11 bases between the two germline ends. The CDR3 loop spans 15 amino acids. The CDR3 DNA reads TGCGCCAGCAGCCAAGAGGGCCCCGGGCCCGGGGAGCTGTTTTTT. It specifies CASSQEGPGPGELFF.

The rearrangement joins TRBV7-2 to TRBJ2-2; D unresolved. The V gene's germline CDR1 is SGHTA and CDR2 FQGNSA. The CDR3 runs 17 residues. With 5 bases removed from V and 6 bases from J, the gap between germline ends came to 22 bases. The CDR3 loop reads CASSLTPPARGSGELFF. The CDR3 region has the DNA TGTGCCAGCAGCCTAACCCCCCCGGCAAGAGGATCCGGGGAGCTGTTTTTT.

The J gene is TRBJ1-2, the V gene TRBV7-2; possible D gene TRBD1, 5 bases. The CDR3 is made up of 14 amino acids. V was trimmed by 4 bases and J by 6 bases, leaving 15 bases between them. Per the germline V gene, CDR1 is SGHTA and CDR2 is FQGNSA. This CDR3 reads CASSSTGTLNGYTF. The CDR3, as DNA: TGTGCCAGCAGCTCAACCGGGACCCTCAATGGCTACACCTTC.

The CDR3, as DNA: TGTGCCAGTAGTATAGAGGTGGATCAACGCCAGCATTTT. Encoded protein: CASSIEVDQRQHF. V and J are TRBV19 and TRBJ1-5; D is uncertain. V was shortened by 0 bases and J by 12 bases, with 12 bases between the two germline ends. The CDR3 is 13 amino acids. Germline lookup yields CDR1 LNHDA and CDR2 SQIVND (reference sequence).

The CDR3 protein is CAWSDWVGTGYTEAFF. The CDR3 bases are TGTGCCTGGAGCGACTGGGTCGGGACAGGGTACACTGAAGCTTTCTTT. This chain links TRBV30 with TRBJ1-1, with 9 nucleotides matching TRBD1. Germline lookup yields CDR1 GTSNPN and CDR2 SVGIG (reference sequence). The CDR3 has 16 residues. V gave up 3 bases and J gave up 3 bases; unmatched junction bases: 11.

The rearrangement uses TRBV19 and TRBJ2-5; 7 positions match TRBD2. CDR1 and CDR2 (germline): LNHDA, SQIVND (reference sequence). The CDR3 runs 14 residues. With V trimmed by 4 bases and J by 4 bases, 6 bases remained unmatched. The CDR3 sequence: CASSTGGRGETQYF. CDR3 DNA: TGTGCCAGTAGTACGGGGGGTAGAGGAGAGACCCAGTACTTC.

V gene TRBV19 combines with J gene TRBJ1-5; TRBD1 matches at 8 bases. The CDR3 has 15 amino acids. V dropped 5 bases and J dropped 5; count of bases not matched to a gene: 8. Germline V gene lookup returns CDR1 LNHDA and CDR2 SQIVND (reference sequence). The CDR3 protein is CASSARTGGDQPQHF. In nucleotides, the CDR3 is TGTGCCAGTAGTGCTCGCACAGGGGGAGATCAGCCCCAGCATTTT.

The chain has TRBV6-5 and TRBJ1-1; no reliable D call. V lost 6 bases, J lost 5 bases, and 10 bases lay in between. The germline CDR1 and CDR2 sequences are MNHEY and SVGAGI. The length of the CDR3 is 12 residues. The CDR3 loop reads CASSRTVTEAFF. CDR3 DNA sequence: TGTGCCAGCAGCCGAACAGTGACTGAAGCTTTCTTT.

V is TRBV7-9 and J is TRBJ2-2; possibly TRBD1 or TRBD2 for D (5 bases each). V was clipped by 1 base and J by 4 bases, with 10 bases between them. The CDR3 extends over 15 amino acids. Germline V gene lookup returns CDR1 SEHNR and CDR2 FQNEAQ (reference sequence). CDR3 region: CASSLGGTRTGELFF. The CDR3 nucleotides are TGTGCCAGCAGCTTAGGGGGGACCCGCACCGGGGAGCTGTTTTTT.

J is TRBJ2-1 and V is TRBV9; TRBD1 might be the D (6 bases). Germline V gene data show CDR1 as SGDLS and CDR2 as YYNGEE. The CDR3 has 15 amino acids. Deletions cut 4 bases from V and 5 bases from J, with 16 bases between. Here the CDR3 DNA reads TGTGCCAGCAGCCTTGACACAGGGAGTAACAATGAGCAGTTCTTC. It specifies CASSLDTGSNNEQFF.

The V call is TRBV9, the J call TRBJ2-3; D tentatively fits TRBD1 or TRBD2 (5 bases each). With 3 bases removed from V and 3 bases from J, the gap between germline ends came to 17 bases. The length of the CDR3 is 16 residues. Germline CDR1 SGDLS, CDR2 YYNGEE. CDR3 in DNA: TGTGCCAGCAGCGCCCGACTGGGGGAAGTGACAGATACGCAGTATTTT. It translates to CASSARLGEVTDTQYF.

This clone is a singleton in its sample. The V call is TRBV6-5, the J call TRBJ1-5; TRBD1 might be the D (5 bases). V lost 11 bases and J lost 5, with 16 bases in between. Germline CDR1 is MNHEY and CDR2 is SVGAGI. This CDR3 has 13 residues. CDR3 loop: CASGTVLYQPQHF. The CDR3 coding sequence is TGTGCCTCGGGGACGGTACTTTATCAGCCCCAGCATTTT.

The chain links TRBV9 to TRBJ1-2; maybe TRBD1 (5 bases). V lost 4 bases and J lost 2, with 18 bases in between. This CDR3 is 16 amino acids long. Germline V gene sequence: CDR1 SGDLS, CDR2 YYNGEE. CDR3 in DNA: TGTGCCAGCAGCTCAACCTCCGGGACGGTCAACTATGGCTACACCTTC. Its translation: CASSSTSGTVNYGYTF.

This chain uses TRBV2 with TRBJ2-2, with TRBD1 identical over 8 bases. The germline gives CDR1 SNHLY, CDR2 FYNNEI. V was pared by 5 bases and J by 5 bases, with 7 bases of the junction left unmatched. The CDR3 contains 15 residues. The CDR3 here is CASSRQGLKTGELFF. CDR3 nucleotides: TGTGCCAGCAGTAGACAGGGGCTGAAGACCGGGGAGCTGTTTTTT.

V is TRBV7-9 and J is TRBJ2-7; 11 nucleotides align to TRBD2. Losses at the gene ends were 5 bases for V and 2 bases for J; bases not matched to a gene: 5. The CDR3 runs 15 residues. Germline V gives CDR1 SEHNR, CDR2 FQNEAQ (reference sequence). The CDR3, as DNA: TGTGCCAGCAGCCCCGATAGCGGGAGGGCCTACGAGCAGTACTTC. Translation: CASSPDSGRAYEQYF.